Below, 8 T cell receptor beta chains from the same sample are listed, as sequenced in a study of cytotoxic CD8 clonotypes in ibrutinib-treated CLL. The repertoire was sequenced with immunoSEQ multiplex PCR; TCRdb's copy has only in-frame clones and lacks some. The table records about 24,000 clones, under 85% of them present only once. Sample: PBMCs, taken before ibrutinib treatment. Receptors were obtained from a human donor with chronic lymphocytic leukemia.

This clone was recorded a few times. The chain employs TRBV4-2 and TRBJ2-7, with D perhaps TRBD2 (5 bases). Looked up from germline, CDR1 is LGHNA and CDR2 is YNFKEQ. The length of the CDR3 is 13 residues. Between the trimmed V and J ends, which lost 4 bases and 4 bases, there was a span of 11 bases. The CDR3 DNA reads TGTGCCAGCAGCCCTGACGCGGGTTACGAGCAGTACTTC. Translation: CASSPDAGYEQYF.

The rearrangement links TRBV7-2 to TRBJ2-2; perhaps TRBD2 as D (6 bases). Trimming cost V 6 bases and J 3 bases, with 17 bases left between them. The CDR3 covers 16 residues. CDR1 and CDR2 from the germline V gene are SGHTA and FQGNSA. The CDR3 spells CASSFGGGSHTGELFF. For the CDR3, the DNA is TGTGCCAGCAGTTTCGGGGGTGGATCTCACACCGGGGAGCTGTTTTTT.

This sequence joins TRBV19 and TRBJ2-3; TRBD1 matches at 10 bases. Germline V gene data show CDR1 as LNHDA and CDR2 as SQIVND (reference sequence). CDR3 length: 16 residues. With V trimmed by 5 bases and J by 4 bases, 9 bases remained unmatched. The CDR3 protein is CASSLTPGQGSDTQYF. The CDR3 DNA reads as TGTGCCAGTAGTCTGACTCCGGGACAGGGGTCAGATACGCAGTATTTT.

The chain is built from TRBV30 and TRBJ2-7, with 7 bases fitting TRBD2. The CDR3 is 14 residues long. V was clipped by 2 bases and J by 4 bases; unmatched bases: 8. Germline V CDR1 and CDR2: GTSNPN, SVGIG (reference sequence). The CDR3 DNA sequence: TGTGCCTGGAGTCCTAGCGGAAGAACTTACGAGCAGTACTTC. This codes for CAWSPSGRTYEQYF.

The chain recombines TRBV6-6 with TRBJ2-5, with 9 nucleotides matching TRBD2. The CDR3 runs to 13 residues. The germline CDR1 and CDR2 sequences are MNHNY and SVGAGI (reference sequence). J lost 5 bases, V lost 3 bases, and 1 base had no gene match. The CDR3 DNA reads TGTGCCAGCAGTTATAGCGGGAGCGAGACCCAGTACTTC. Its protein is CASSYSGSETQYF.

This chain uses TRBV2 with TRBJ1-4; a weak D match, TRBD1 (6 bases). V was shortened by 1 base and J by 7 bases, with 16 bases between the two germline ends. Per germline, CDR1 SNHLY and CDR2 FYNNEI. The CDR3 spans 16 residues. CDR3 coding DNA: TGTGCCAGCAGTGAAGGGTTACGGGGGGCCGGTGAAAAACTGTTTTTT. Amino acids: CASSEGLRGAGEKLFF.

DNA of the CDR3: TGTGCCAGCAGCTTAGTAAGGGGGTCTGGAAACACCATATATTTT. As protein: CASSLVRGSGNTIYF. V usage is TRBV7-8 and J usage is TRBJ1-3; maybe TRBD1 (6 bases). V was pared by 1 base and J by 1 base, with 8 bases between. CDR1 is SGHVS and CDR2 is FQNEAQ in the germline V gene. The CDR3 consists of 15 residues. Looking up the rest from reference TRBV7-8 and TRBJ1-3 gives the full variable domain: GAGVSQSPRYKVAKRGQDVALRCDPISGHVSLFWYQQALGQGPEFLTYFQNEAQLDKSGLPSDRFFAERPEGSVSTLKIQRTQQEDSAVYLCASSLVRGSGNTIYFGEGSWLTVV.

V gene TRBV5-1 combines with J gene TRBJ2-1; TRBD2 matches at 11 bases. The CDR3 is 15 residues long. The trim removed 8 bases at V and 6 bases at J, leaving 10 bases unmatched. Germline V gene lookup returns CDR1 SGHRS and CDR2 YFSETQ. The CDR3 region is CASKPGLADFNEQFF. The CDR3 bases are TGCGCCAGTAAACCGGGACTAGCGGATTTCAATGAGCAGTTCTTC.